These 10 T cell receptor beta chains share one sample of origin, sequenced in a study of cytomegalovirus exposure and HLA in healthy donors. Measured with immunoSEQ multiplex PCR; TCRdb has only the in-frame clones, and not every one. The sample lists 200,000 or so clones, 75% to 85% occurring once. The sequencing sample was made of PBMCs. These TCRs come from a woman aged 30 to 39 in good health and CMV-seropositive.

This chain connects TRBV10-2 to TRBJ2-1; D uncertain. Trimming left V 9 bases short and J 4 bases short, with 7 bases between. Looked up from germline, CDR1 is WSHSY and CDR2 is SAAADI. The CDR3 extends over 11 amino acids. The CDR3 sequence is CASTEYNEQFF. In nucleotides, the CDR3 is TGCGCCAGTACAGAATACAATGAGCAGTTCTTC.

The chain couples TRBV5-1 to TRBJ2-3, with D possibly matching TRBD2 (7 bases). Germline CDR1 SGHRS, CDR2 YFSETQ. There are 15 residues in the CDR3. Trimming shortened V by 5 bases and J by 0 bases, and 13 bases separated the two germline ends. The CDR3 loop is CASREAGQSTDTQYF. The CDR3 coding sequence is TGCGCCAGCAGGGAAGCGGGACAAAGCACAGATACGCAGTATTTT.

This chain joins TRBV5-4 and TRBJ1-1, with a tentative D call TRBD1 (5 bases). V was cut by 2 bases and J by 4 bases, with 15 bases left in between. Germline CDR1 reads SGHNT; CDR2 reads YYREEE (reference sequence). The CDR3 spans 15 residues. CDR3 loop: CASSFLGRSGTEAFF. CDR3 sequence (DNA): TGTGCCAGCAGCTTTTTGGGGCGTTCGGGCACTGAAGCTTTCTTT.

The chain links TRBV7-9 to TRBJ2-5; maybe TRBD2 (5 bases). Deletions cut 0 bases from V and 5 bases from J, with 10 bases between. This CDR3 region has 14 residues. CDR1 is SEHNR, CDR2 FQNEAQ, per germline (reference sequence). The CDR3 DNA is TGTGCCAGCAGCTTAGCTTATCCGGGGGAGACCCAGTACTTC. Translation gives CASSLAYPGETQYF.

This clone was seen only once. The chain joins TRBV7-8 to TRBJ1-1; 7 nucleotides agree with TRBD1. Per the germline V gene, CDR1 is SGHVS and CDR2 is FQNEAQ. The CDR3 spans 19 residues. With V trimmed by 1 base and J by 5 bases, 19 bases remained unmatched. The chain's CDR3 is CASSLGLGRQRGPETEAFF. The CDR3 DNA follows: TGTGCCAGCAGCTTAGGTTTGGGCAGGCAAAGGGGGCCTGAGACTGAAGCTTTCTTT.

This rearrangement joins TRBV28 to TRBJ1-1; 7 nucleotides match TRBD1. Looked up from germline, CDR1 is MDHEN and CDR2 is SYDVKM. The junction had 16 bases not matched to a gene; V was cut back by 6 bases and J by 9 bases. CDR3 length equals 15 residues. CDR3 bases: TGTGCCAGCAGGGAGGAACAGGGGTTGTGGGCCAAAGCTTTCTTT. Its protein is CASREEQGLWAKAFF. Together with reference TRBV28 and TRBJ1-1, the CDR3 gives the full variable domain: DVKVTQSSRYLVKRTGEKVFLECVQDMDHENMFWYRQDPGLGLRLIYFSYDVKMKEKGDIPEGYSVSREKKERFSLILESASTNQTSMYLCASREEQGLWAKAFFGQGTRLTVV.

The chain uses TRBV7-2 and TRBJ2-4; the D is unclear. The CDR3 length is 14 residues. Trimming shortened V by 3 bases and J by 5 bases, and 11 bases separated the two germline ends. Germline lookup yields CDR1 SGHTA and CDR2 FQGNSA. The CDR3 spells CASSFPWAQNIQYF. As DNA, the CDR3 is TGTGCCAGCAGCTTCCCATGGGCCCAAAACATTCAGTACTTC. The whole variable domain, filled in from reference TRBV7-2 and TRBJ2-4, reads GAGVSQSPSNKVTEKGKDVELRCDPISGHTALYWYRQSLGQGLEFLIYFQGNSAPDKSGLPSDRFSAERTGGSVSTLTIQRTQQEDSAVYLCASSFPWAQNIQYFGAGTRLSVL.

This chain links TRBV18 with TRBJ2-1; 7 bases agree with TRBD2. There are 15 residues in the CDR3. Germline-derived CDR1 and CDR2 are KGHSH and LQKENI. The V segment lost 6 bases and the J segment 7 bases; nucleotides outside the gene matches: 12. For the CDR3, the DNA is TGTGCCAGCTCCCCCGGGACCGGGAGGTTGAATGAGCAGTTCTTC. Translation gives CASSPGTGRLNEQFF.

The chain carries TRBV7-8 and TRBJ2-7; no clear D. Germline values: CDR1 SGHVS, CDR2 FQNEAQ. The length of the CDR3 is 15 residues. Trimming stripped 0 bases from V and 3 bases from J, with 12 bases between. CDR3 sequence: CASSLAGGPLYEQYF. Written as DNA, the CDR3 is TGTGCCAGCAGCTTAGCGGGTGGGCCCCTCTACGAGCAGTACTTC.

The chain employs TRBV7-6 and TRBJ1-3, with D maybe TRBD1 (6 bases). The germline V and J ends were trimmed by 3 bases and 0 bases, with 15 bases remaining between them. The CDR3 covers 17 residues. The germline V gene encodes CDR1 SGHVS and CDR2 FNYEAQ. CDR3 protein: CASSFLSQGSSGNTIYF. The DNA for the CDR3 is TGTGCCAGCAGCTTCTTATCACAGGGTAGCTCTGGAAACACCATATATTTT.